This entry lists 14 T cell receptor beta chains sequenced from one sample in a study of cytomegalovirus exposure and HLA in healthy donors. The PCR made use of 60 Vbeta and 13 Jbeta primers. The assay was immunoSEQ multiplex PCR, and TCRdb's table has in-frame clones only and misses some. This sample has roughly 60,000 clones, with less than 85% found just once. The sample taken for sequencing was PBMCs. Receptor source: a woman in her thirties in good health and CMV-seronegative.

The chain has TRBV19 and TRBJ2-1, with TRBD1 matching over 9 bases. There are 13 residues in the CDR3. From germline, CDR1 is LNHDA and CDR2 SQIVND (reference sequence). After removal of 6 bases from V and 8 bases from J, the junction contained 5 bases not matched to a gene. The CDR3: CASRGTGPYEQFF. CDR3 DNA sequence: TGTGCCAGTAGGGGGACAGGGCCATATGAGCAGTTCTTC.

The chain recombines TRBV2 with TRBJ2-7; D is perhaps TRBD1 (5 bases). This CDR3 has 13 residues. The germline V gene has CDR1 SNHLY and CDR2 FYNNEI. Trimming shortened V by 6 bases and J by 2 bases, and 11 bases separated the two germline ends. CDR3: CASRGQLTYEQYF. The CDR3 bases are TGTGCCAGCAGGGGGCAGCTCACCTACGAGCAGTACTTC. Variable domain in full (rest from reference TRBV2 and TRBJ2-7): EPEVTQTPSHQVTQMGQEVILRCVPISNHLYFYWYRQILGQKVEFLVSFYNNEISEKSEIFDDQFSVERPDGSNFTLKIRSTKLEDSAMYFCASRGQLTYEQYFGPGTRLTVT.

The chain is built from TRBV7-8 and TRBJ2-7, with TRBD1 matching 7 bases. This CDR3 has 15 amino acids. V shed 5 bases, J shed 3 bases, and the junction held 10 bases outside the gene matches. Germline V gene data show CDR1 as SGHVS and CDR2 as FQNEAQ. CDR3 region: CASSLRQGIGYEQYF. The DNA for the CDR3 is TGTGCCAGCAGCCTTCGACAGGGCATAGGCTACGAGCAGTACTTC.

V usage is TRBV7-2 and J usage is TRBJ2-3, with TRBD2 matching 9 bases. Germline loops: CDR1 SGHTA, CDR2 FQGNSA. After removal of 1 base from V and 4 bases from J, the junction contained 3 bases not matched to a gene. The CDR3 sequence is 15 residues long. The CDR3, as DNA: TGTGCCAGCAGCTTAGTAGCGGGAGAACCAGATACGCAGTATTTT. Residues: CASSLVAGEPDTQYF. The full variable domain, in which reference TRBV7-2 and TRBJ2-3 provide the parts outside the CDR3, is GAGVSQSPSNKVTEKGKDVELRCDPISGHTALYWYRQSLGQGLEFLIYFQGNSAPDKSGLPSDRFSAERTGGSVSTLTIQRTQQEDSAVYLCASSLVAGEPDTQYFGPGTRLTVL.

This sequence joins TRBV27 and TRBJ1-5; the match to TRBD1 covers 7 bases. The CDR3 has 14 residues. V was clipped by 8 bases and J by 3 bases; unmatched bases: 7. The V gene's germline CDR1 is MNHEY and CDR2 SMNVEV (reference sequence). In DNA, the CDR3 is TGTGCCAGCGCCCACAGGGGCGCCAATCAGCCCCAGCATTTT. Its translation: CASAHRGANQPQHF.

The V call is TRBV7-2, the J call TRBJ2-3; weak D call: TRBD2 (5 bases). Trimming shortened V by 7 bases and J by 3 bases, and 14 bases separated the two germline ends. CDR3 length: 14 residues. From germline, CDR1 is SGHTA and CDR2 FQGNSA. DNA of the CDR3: TGTGCCAGCACCCTCCTCTCGGGGACAGATACGCAGTATTTT. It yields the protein CASTLLSGTDTQYF.

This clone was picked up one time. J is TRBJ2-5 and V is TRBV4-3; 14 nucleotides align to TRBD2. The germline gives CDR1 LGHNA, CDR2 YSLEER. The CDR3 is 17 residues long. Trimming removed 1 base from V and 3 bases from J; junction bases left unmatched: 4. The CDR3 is CASSQGAGLAGEETQYF. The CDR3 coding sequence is TGCGCCAGCAGCCAAGGCGCGGGACTAGCGGGAGAAGAGACCCAGTACTTC.

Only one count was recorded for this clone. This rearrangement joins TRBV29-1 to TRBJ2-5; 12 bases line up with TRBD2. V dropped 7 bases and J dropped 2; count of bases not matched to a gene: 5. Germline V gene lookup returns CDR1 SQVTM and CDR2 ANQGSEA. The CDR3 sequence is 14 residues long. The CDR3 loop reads CSARLAGEQETQYF. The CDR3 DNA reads TGCAGCGCCAGACTAGCGGGAGAGCAAGAGACCCAGTACTTC.

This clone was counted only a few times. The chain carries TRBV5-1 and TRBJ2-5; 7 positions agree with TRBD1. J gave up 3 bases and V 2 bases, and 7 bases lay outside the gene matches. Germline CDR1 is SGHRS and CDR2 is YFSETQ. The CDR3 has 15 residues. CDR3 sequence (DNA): TGCGCCAGCAGCTTCGCGCTGACAGGGAAAGAGACCCAGTACTTC. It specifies CASSFALTGKETQYF.

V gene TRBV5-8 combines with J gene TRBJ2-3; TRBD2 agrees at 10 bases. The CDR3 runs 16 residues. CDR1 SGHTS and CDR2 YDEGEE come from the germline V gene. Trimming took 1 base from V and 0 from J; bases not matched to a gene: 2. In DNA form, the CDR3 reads TGTGCCAGCAGCTTGTTAGCGGGAGGTAGCACAGATACGCAGTATTTT. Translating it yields CASSLLAGGSTDTQYF.

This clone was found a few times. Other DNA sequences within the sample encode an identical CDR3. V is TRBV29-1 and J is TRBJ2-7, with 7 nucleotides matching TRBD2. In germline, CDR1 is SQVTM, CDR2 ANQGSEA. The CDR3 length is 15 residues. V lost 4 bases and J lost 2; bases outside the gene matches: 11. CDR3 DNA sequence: TGCAGCGTTGTTCTGGCGGGAGAGACGGCCTACGAGCAGTACTTC. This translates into CSVVLAGETAYEQYF.

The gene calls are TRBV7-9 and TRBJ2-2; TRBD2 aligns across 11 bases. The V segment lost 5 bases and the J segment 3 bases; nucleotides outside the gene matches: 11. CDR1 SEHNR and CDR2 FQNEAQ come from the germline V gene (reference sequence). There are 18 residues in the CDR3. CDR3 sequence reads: CASSTQSRTSGYTGELFF. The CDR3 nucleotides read TGTGCCAGCAGCACTCAAAGTCGGACTAGCGGGTACACCGGGGAGCTGTTTTTT.

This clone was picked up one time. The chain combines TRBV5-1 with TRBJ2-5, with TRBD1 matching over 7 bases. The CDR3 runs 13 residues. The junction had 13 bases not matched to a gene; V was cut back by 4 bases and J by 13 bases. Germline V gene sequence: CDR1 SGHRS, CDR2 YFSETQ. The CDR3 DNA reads TGCGCCAGCAGCCCTAGGACAGGCTCTGAAGTGTACTTC. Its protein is CASSPRTGSEVYF.

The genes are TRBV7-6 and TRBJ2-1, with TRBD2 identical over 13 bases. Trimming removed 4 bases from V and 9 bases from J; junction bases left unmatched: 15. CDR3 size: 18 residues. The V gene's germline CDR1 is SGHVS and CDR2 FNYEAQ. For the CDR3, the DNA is TGTGCCAGCAGCTCGACTTCGGGGTGGACTAGCGGGAGTAGTGAGCAGTTCTTC. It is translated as CASSSTSGWTSGSSEQFF.